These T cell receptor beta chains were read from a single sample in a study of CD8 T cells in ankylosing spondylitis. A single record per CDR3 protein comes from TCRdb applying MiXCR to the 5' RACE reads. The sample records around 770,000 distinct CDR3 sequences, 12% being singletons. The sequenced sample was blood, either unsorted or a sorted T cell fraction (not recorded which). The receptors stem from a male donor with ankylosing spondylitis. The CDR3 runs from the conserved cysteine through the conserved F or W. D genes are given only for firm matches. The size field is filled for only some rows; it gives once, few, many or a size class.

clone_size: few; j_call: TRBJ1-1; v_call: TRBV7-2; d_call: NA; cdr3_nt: TGTGCCAGCAGCTTACGGACGCCCATGAACACTGAAGCTTTCTTT; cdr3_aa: CASSLRTPMNTEAFF
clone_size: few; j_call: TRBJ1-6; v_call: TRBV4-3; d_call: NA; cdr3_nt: TGCGCCAGCAGCCAGGGGGCCATTTCACCCCTCCACTTT; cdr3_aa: CASSQGAISPLHF
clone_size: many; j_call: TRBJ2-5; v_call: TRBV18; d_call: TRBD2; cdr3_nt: TGTGCCAGCTCACCGAGGACTAGCGGGGCAGAGACCCAGTACTTC; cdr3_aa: CASSPRTSGAETQYF
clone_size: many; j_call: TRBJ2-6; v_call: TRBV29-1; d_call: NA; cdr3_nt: TGCAGCACCGGGACTTATAGCTCTGGGGCCAACGTCCTGACTTTC; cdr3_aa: CSTGTYSSGANVLTF
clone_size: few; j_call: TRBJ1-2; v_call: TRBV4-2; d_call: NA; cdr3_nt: TGTGCCAGCAGCCAAGACCCACGGGGGGACCCACTTCCCTATGGCTACACCTTC; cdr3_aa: CASSQDPRGDPLPYGYTF
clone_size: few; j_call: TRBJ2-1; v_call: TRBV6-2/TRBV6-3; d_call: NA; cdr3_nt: TGTGCCAGCGATCGACCCATGCCTTTCAATGAGCAGTTCTTC; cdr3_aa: CASDRPMPFNEQFF
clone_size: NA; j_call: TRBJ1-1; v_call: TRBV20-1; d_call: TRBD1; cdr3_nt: TGCAGTGCTTACGACAGGGGGGCTGAAGCTTTCTTT; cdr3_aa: CSAYDRGAEAFF
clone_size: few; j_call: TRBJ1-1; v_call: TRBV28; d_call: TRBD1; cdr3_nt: TGTGCCAGCAGTGCGGGGGACAGGGACCCTGAAGCTTTCTTT; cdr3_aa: CASSAGDRDPEAFF
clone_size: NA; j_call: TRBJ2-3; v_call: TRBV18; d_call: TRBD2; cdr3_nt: TGTGCCAGCTCACACTCCCTAGCGGGGACCACAGATACGCAGTATTTT; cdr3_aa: CASSHSLAGTTDTQYF
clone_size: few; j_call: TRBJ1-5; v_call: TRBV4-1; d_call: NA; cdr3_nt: TGCGCCAGCAGCCCAATGGGCCCAGATCAGCCCCAGCATTTT; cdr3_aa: CASSPMGPDQPQHF
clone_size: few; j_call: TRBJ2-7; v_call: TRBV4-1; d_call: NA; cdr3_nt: TGCGCCAGCAGCCAACCAGGGAAAGAGGCCTACGAGCAGTACTTC; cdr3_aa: CASSQPGKEAYEQYF
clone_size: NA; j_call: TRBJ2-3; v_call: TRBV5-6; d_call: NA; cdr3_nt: TGTGCCAGCAGCCCCGACGGGCGCACAGATACGCAGTATTTT; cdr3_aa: CASSPDGRTDTQYF
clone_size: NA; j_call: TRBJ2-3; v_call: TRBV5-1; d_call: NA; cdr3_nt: TGCGCCAGCAGCTTGGACCCCGAGGATACGCAGTATTTT; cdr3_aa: CASSLDPEDTQYF
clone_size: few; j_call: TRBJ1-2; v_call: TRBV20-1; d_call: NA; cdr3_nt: TGCAGTGCTAGGAGGGTGGCGGATGGCTACACCTTC; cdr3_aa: CSARRVADGYTF
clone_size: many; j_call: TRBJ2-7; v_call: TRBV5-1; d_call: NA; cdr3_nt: TGCGCCAGCAGCTGGGACGGGACCTACGAGCAGTACTTC; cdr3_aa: CASSWDGTYEQYF
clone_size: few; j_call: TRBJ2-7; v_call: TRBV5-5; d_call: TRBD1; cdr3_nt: TGTGCCAGCAGCGCATCCGGGACAGGAACCTACGAGCAGTACTTC; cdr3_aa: CASSASGTGTYEQYF
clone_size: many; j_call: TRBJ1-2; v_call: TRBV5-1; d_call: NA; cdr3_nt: TGCGCCAGCAGCTTGGCCGCGACCCAAGAGCACTATGGCTACACCTTC; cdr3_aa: CASSLAATQEHYGYTF
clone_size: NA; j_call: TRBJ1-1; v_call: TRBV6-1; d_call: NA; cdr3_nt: TGTGCCAGCAGTGGTAGGATAGACACTGAAGCTTTCTTT; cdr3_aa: CASSGRIDTEAFF
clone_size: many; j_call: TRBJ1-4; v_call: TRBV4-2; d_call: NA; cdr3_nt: TGTGCCAGCAGCCAAGCCAGTACTGCAACTAATGAAAAACTGTTTTTT; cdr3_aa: CASSQASTATNEKLFF
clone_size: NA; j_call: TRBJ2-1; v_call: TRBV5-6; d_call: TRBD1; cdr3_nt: TGTGCCAGCAGCCCCGGGCCCCCGGGACAGGGGTTTGGCAATGAGCAGTTCTTC; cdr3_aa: CASSPGPPGQGFGNEQFF
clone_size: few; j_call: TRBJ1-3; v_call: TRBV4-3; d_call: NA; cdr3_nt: TGCGCCAGCAGCCAAGAAGTGGGAAACACCATATATTTT; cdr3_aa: CASSQEVGNTIYF
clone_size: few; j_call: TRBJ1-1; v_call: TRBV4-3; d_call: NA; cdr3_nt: TGCGCCAGCAGCCGAGCAGGGGCAGGCACTGAAGCTTTCTTT; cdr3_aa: CASSRAGAGTEAFF
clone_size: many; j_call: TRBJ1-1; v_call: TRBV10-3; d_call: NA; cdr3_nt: TGTGCCATCAGTGACAGTCAGAACACTGAAGCTTTCTTT; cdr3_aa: CAISDSQNTEAFF
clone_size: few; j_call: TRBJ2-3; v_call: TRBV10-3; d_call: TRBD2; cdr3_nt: TGTGCCATCAGACCGGGACTAGCGGGAGAAAGAGGGCCAGATACGCAGTATTTT; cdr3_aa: CAIRPGLAGERGPDTQYF
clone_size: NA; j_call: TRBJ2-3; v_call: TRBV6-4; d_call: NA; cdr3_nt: TGTACCTGCAGTTCCCTAGCAGCGACCTTAAGAGATGGCACAGATACGCAGTATTTT; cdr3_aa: CTCSSLAATLRDGTDTQYF
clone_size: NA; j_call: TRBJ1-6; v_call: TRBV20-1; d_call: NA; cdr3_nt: TGCAGTGTAGGCCCAGGAGATTATAATTCACCCCTCCACTTT; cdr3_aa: CSVGPGDYNSPLHF
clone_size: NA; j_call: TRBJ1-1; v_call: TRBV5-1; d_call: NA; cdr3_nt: TGCGCCAGCAGCGTTGGACCCGCCACCACTGAAGCTTTCTTT; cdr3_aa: CASSVGPATTEAFF
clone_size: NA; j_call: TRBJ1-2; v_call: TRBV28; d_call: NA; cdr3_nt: TGTGCCAGCACCGCAATGGGGGGAATGGAACGTTATGGCTACACCTTC; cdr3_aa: CASTAMGGMERYGYTF
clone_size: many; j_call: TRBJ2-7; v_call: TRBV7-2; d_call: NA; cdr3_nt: TGTGCCAGCAGAGACAGGAACTCCTACGAGCAGTACTTC; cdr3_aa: CASRDRNSYEQYF
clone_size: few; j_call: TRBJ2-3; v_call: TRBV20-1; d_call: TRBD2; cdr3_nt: TGCAGTGCTAGGGCCCCGGGGAGCGGGGCCACAGATACGCAGTATTTT; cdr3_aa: CSARAPGSGATDTQYF
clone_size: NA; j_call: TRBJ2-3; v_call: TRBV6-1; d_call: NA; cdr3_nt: TGTGCCAGCAGCAGAATGGGGACTCTACCCACAGATACGCAGTATTTT; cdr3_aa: CASSRMGTLPTDTQYF
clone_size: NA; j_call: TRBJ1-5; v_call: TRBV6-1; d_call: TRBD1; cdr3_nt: TGTGCCAGCAGTGTGACGACAGGGTTGCCCCAGCATTTT; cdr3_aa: CASSVTTGLPQHF
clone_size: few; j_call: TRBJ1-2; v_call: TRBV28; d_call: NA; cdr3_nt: TGTGCCAGCGCTGTGTTCGCGAGGGGAAACTATGGCTACACCTTC; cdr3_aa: CASAVFARGNYGYTF